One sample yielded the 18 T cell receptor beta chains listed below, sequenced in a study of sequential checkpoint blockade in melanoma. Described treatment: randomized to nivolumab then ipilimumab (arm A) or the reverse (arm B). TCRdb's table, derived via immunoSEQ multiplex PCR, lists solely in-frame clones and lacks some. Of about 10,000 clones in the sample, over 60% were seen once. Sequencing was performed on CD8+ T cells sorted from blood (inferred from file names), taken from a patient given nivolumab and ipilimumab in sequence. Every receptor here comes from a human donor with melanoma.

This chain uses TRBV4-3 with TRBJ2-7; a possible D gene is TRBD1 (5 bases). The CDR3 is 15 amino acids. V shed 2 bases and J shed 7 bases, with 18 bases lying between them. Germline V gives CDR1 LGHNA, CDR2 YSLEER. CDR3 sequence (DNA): TGCGCCAGCAGCCAACGGGCAGGGTGGGAAGATGAGCAGTACTTC. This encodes CASSQRAGWEDEQYF.

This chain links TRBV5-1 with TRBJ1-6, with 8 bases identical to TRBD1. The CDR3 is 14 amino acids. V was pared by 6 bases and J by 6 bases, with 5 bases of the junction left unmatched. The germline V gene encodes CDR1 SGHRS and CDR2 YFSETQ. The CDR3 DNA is TGCGCCAGCACCAGGGGGCAGTCTAATTCACCCCTCCACTTT. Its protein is CASTRGQSNSPLHF.

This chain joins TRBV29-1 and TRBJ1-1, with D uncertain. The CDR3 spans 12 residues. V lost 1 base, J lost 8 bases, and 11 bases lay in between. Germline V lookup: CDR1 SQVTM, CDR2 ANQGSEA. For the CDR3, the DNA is TGCAGCGTTGAAGGTATTAGCTCAGAAGCTTTCTTT. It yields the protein CSVEGISSEAFF.

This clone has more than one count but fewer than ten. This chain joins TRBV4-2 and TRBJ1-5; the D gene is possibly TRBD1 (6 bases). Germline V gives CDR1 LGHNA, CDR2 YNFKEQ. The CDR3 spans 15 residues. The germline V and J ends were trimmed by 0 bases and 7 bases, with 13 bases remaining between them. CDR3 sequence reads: CASSQEVGTRQPQHF. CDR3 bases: TGTGCCAGCAGCCAAGAGGTAGGGACAAGGCAGCCCCAGCATTTT.

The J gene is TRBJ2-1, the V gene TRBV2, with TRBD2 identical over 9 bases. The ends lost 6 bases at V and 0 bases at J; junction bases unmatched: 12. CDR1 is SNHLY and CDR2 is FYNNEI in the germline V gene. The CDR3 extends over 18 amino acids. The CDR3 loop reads CASSLVFGSGGSYNEQFF. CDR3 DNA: TGTGCCAGCAGCTTAGTTTTTGGTAGCGGGGGCTCCTACAATGAGCAGTTCTTC.

CDR3 coding DNA: TGTGCCAGCAGCTTCCTTGACGGGAATCAGCCCCAGCATTTT. Translating gives CASSFLDGNQPQHF. The chain links TRBV7-2 to TRBJ1-5; no clear D gene. Trimming removed 3 bases at V and 4 bases at J, with 10 bases between. This CDR3 region has 14 residues. Germline V gene data show CDR1 as SGHTA and CDR2 as FQGNSA.

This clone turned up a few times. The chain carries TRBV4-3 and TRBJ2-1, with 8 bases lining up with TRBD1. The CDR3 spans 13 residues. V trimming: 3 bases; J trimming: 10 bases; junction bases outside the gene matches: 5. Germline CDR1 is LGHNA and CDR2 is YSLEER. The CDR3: CASSQYRDREQFF. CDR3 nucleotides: TGCGCCAGCAGCCAGTACCGGGACAGGGAGCAGTTCTTC.

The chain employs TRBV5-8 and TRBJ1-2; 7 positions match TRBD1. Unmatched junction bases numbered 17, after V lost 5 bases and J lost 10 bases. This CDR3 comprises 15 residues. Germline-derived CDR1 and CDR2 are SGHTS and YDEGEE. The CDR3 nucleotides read TGTGCCAGCAGTTACTCGACCGGGACAGTATCACCCTACACCTTC. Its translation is CASSYSTGTVSPYTF.

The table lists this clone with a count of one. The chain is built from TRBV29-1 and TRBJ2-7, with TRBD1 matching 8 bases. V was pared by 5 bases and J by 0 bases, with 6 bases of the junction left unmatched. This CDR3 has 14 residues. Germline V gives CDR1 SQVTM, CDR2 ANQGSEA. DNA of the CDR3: TGCAGCGTTCTGACAGGGGTGACCTCCTACGAGCAGTACTTC. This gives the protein CSVLTGVTSYEQYF.

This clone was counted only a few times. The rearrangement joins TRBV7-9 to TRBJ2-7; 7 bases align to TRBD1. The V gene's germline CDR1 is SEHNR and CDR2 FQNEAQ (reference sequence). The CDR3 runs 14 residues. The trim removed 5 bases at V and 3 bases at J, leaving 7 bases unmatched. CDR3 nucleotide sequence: TGTGCCAGCAGCGTACCGGGACAGAGCTACGAGCAGTACTTC. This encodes CASSVPGQSYEQYF.

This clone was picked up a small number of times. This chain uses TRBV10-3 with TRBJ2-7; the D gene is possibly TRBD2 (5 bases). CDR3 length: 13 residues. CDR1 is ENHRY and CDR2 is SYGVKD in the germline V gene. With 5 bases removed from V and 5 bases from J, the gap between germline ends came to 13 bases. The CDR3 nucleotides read TGTGCCATCAGTAGTCAGTCCGGGGACGAGCAGTACTTC. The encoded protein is CAISSQSGDEQYF.

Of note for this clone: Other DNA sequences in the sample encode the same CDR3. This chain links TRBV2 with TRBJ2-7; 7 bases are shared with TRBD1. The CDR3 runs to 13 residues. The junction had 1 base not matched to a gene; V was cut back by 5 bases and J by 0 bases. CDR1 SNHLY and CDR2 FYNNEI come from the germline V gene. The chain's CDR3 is CASSYRGSYEQYF. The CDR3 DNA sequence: TGTGCCAGCAGTTACAGGGGCTCCTACGAGCAGTACTTC.

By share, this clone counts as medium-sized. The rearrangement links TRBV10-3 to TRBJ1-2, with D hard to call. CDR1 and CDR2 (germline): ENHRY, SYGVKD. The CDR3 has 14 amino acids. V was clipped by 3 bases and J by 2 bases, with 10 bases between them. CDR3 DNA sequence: TGTGCCATCAGTGACCTACCGGTAAACTATGGCTACACCTTC. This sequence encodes CAISDLPVNYGYTF.

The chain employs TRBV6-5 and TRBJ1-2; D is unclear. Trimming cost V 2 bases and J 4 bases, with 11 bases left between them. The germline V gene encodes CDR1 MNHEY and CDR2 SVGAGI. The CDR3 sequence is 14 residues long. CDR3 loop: CASSYGSSTYGYTF. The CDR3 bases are TGTGCCAGCAGTTACGGGAGCTCCACCTATGGCTACACCTTC.

CDR3 in DNA: TGCGCCAGCAGTGAGATAGGCGGATCCTACGAGCAGTACTTC. It codes for CASSEIGGSYEQYF. The rearrangement joins TRBV10-2 to TRBJ2-7; D is ambiguous. This CDR3 is 14 amino acids long. V was trimmed by 2 bases and J by 1 base, leaving 9 bases between them. CDR1 is WSHSY, CDR2 SAAADI, per germline.

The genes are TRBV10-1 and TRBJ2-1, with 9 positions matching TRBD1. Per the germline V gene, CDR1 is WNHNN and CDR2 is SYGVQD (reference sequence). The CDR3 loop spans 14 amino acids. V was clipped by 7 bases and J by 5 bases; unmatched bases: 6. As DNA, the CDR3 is TGCGCCAGCAACCACCGGGACAGGGACAATGAGCAGTTCTTC. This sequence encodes CASNHRDRDNEQFF.

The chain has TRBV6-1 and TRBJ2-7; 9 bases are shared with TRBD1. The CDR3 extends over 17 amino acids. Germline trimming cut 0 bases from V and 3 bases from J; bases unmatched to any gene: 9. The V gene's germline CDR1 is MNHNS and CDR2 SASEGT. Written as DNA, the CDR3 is TGTGCCAGCAGTGAAGCTCACCCGGGACAGGGACTCTACGAGCAGTACTTC. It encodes CASSEAHPGQGLYEQYF.

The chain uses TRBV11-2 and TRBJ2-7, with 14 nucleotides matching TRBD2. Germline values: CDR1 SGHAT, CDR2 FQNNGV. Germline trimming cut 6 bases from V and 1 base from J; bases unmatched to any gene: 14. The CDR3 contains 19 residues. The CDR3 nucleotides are TGTGCCAGCAGGTTATACCCGACTAGCGGGGGGGCGTCGTCCTACGAGCAGTACTTC. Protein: CASRLYPTSGGASSYEQYF.